This T cell receptor beta chain was profiled in a study of control samples from healthy donors and cancer patients. The assay was immunoSEQ multiplex PCR, and TCRdb's table has in-frame clones only and misses some. The sample carries around 230,000 clones, around 94% recorded once. Per germline, CDR1 LGHDT and CDR2 YNNKEL (reference sequence). V shed 3 bases and J shed 11 bases, with 19 bases lying between them. This CDR3 contains 14 residues. V and J are TRBV3-1 (or the pseudogene TRBV3-2) and TRBJ1-1; D perhaps matches TRBD1 (5 bases). The receptor's source is a man between 50 and 59 years old in good health. Sequenced input: blood. The CDR3 region has the DNA TGTGCCAGCAGCCAGGAAAGCCGGGCGGGGGGGGCTTTCTTT. It specifies CASSQESRAGGAFF.